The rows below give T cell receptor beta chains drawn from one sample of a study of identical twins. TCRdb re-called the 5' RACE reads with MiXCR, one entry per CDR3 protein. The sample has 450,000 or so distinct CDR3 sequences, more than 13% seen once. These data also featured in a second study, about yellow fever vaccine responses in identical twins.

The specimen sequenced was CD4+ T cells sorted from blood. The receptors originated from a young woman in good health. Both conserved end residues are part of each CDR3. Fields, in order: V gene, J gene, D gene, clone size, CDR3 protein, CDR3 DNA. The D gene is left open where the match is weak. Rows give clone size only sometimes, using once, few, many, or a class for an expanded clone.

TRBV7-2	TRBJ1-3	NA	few	CASSHIHTIYF	TGTGCCAGCAGCCATATTCACACCATATATTTT
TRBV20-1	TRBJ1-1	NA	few	CSAPHPDPRALGTEAFF	TGCAGTGCTCCGCACCCCGACCCCAGGGCCCTGGGCACTGAAGCTTTCTTT
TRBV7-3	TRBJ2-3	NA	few	CASSPKGPKLTDTQYF	TGTGCCAGCAGCCCTAAAGGGCCGAAGCTCACAGATACGCAGTATTTT
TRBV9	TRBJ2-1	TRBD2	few	CASSVAGLATNEQFF	TGTGCCAGCAGCGTAGCTGGACTAGCGACAAATGAGCAGTTCTTC
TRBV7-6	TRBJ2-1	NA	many	CASSSLDPTGPPLGEQFF	TGTGCCAGCAGCTCGTTAGACCCAACAGGCCCCCCACTTGGTGAGCAGTTCTTC
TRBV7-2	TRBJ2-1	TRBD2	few	CASSLDGRAGNEQFF	TGTGCCAGCAGCTTGGACGGGAGGGCCGGAAATGAGCAGTTCTTC
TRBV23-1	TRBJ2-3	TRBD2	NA	CASSHSRTSGGLGDTQYF	TGCGCCAGCAGTCACTCGCGGACTAGCGGGGGGTTAGGAGATACGCAGTATTTT
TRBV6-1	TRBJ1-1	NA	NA	CASSRQAGVTTEAFF	TGTGCCAGCAGTCGCCAAGCAGGGGTAACCACTGAAGCTTTCTTT
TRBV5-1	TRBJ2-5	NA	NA	CASEGGPYQETQYF	TGCGCCAGCGAAGGGGGGCCCTACCAAGAGACCCAGTACTTC
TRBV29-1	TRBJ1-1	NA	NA	CSVVVSGNTEAFF	TGCAGCGTTGTGGTGTCGGGGAACACTGAAGCTTTCTTT
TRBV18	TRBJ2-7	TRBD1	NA	CASSPSPPDRAYEQYF	TGTGCCAGCTCCCCTTCGCCCCCGGACAGGGCCTACGAGCAGTACTTC
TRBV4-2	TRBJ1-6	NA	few	CALSQDDSSYNSPLHF	TGTGCTCTCAGCCAAGATGACAGCTCCTATAATTCACCCCTCCACTTT
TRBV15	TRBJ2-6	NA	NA	CATSRDRPWGANVLTF	TGTGCCACCAGCAGAGATCGACCCTGGGGGGCCAACGTCCTGACTTTC
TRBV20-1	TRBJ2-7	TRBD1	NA	CSADRAGPEQYF	TGCAGTGCAGACAGGGCCGGCCCCGAGCAGTACTTC
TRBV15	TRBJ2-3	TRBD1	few	CATSRDGTGALGDTQYF	TGTGCCACCAGCAGAGACGGGACAGGGGCTCTAGGAGATACGCAGTATTTT
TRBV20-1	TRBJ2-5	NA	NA	CSADPRIETQYF	TGCAGTGCTGATCCAAGGATAGAGACCCAGTACTTC
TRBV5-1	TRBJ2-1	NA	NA	CASSVGGFHNEQFF	TGCGCCAGCAGCGTCGGTGGCTTCCACAATGAGCAGTTCTTC
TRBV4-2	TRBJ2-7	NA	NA	CASSQESAGLSSEQYF	TGTGCCAGCAGCCAAGAAAGTGCAGGTTTGTCCTCCGAGCAGTACTTC
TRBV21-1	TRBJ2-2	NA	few	CASSKVSGTGFTGELFF	TGTGCCAGCAGCAAAGTGTCGGGGACAGGGTTCACCGGGGAGCTGTTTTTT
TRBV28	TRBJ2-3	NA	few	CASSTKGGGPDTQYF	TGTGCCAGCAGTACTAAAGGGGGAGGGCCGGATACGCAGTATTTT
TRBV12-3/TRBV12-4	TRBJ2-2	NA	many	CASSPLRGSTGELFF	TGTGCCAGCAGCCCCCTCAGGGGAAGCACCGGGGAGCTGTTTTTT
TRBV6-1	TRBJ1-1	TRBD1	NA	CASRRDRGYDTEAFF	TGTGCCAGCAGACGCGACAGGGGGTACGACACTGAAGCTTTCTTT
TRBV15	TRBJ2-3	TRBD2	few	CATRIGLARISPSTDTQYF	TGTGCCACCAGAATTGGACTAGCGAGGATCAGTCCTAGCACAGATACGCAGTATTTT
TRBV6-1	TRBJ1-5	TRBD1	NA	CASSKGQGQNQPQHF	TGTGCCAGCAGTAAGGGACAGGGGCAAAATCAGCCCCAGCATTTT
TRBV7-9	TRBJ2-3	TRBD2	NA	CASSSWTSGRRTDTQYF	TGTGCCAGCAGCTCCTGGACTAGCGGGAGGAGGACAGATACGCAGTATTTT
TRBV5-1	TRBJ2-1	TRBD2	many	CASSLGQAGSYNEQFF	TGCGCCAGCAGCTTGGGGCAAGCGGGGTCCTACAATGAGCAGTTCTTC
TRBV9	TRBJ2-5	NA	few	CASSVGPRLETQYF	TGTGCCAGCAGCGTAGGCCCCCGCCTAGAGACCCAGTACTTC
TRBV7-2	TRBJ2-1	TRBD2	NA	CASSLAGGVGDNEQFF	TGTGCCAGCAGCTTAGCTGGGGGGGTTGGGGACAATGAGCAGTTCTTC
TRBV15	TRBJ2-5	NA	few	CATSRDGSQETQYF	TGTGCCACCAGCAGAGATGGCAGCCAAGAGACCCAGTACTTC
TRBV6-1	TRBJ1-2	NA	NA	CASSERSRRSYGYTF	TGTGCCAGCAGTGAAAGATCCCGTAGGAGTTATGGCTACACCTTC
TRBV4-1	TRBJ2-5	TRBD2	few	CASSRTSGRWETQYF	TGCGCCAGCAGCCGGACTAGCGGGAGATGGGAGACCCAGTACTTC
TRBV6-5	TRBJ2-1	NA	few	CASSYGTGYYNEQFF	TGTGCCAGCAGTTACGGGACTGGGTACTACAATGAGCAGTTCTTC
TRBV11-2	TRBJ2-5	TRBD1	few	CASSLGGGSPAWAQYF	TGTGCCAGCAGCTTAGGAGGGGGCAGTCCAGCCTGGGCCCAGTACTTC
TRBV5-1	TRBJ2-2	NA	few	CASSHARDTGELFF	TGCGCCAGCAGCCACGCCAGGGACACCGGGGAGCTGTTTTTT
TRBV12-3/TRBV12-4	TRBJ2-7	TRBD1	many	CASSTTGTVYEQYF	TGTGCCAGCAGTACAACCGGGACAGTCTACGAGCAGTACTTC
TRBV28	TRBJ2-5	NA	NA	CASSVGAKAQETQYF	TGTGCCAGCAGCGTCGGAGCCAAGGCCCAAGAGACCCAGTACTTC
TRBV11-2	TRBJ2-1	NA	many	CASSHGAGSSYNEQFF	TGTGCCAGCAGTCATGGGGCAGGAAGTTCCTACAATGAGCAGTTCTTC
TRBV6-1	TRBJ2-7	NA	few	CASSHTPSSYEQYF	TGTGCCAGCAGCCACACTCCGAGCTCCTACGAGCAGTACTTC
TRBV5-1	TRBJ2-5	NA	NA	CASSLEGGKGETQYF	TGCGCCAGCAGCTTGGAAGGGGGTAAAGGGGAGACCCAGTACTTC
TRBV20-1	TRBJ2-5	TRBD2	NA	CSATLAGAQETQYF	TGCAGTGCCACACTAGCGGGGGCACAAGAGACCCAGTACTTC
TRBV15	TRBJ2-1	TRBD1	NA	CATSRATGGAYNEQFF	TGTGCCACCAGCAGAGCTACAGGGGGTGCCTACAATGAGCAGTTCTTC
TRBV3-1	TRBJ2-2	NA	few	CASSQRRGGNTGELFF	TGTGCCAGCAGCCAACGGAGAGGGGGGAACACCGGGGAGCTGTTTTTT
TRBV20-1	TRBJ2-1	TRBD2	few	CSAELAGNNEQFF	TGCAGTGCTGAACTAGCGGGCAACAATGAGCAGTTCTTC
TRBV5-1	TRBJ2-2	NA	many	CASSLEPNTGELFF	TGCGCCAGCAGCTTAGAACCGAACACCGGGGAGCTGTTTTTT
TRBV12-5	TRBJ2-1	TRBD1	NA	CASGRDSTNEQFF	TGTGCTAGTGGCCGGGACAGTACGAATGAGCAGTTCTTC
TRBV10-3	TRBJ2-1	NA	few	CAISTGYWSLF	TGTGCCATCAGTACGGGGTATTGGTCCCTCTTC
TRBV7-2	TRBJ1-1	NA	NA	CASSRREPPWAFF	TGTGCCAGCAGCCGTAGGGAGCCCCCCTGGGCTTTCTTT
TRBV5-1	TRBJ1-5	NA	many	CASSIGSNQPQHF	TGCGCCAGCAGCATCGGGAGCAATCAGCCCCAGCATTTT
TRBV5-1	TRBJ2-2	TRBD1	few	CASGDRRTNTGELFF	TGCGCCAGCGGGGACAGGCGGACGAACACCGGGGAGCTGTTTTTT
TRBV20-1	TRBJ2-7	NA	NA	CSASLGIGEQYF	TGCAGTGCTAGTTTGGGAATTGGGGAGCAGTACTTC
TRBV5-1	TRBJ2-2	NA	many	CASSLGLFPTGELFF	TGCGCCAGCAGCTTGGGCTTGTTCCCCACCGGGGAGCTGTTTTTT
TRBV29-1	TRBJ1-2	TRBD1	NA	CSVVDGTGGYGYTF	TGCAGCGTCGTCGATGGGACAGGGGGCTATGGCTACACCTTC
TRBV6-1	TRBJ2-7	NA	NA	CASRVVARSYEQYF	TGTGCCAGCAGAGTGGTAGCGAGGTCTTACGAGCAGTACTTC
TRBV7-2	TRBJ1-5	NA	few	CASSISWDQPQHF	TGTGCCAGCAGCATTAGTTGGGATCAGCCCCAGCATTTT
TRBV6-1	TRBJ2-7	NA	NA	CASSEQWLSEQYF	TGTGCCAGCAGCGAGCAATGGTTATCCGAGCAGTACTTC